The text below deals with one T cell receptor beta chain. The data were taken from a study of early T cells in non-severe SARS-CoV-2 infection. Germline CDR1 MRHNA, CDR2 SNTAGT. V was pared by 0 bases and J by 6 bases, with 14 bases between. The length of the CDR3 is 15 residues. TCRdb reprocessed the 5' RACE reads with MiXCR, giving one entry per CDR3 protein. The sample has around 55,000 distinct CDR3 sequences, under 15% seen once. The clonotype was recovered from an adult who was a healthcare worker with PCR-confirmed SARS-CoV-2 infection or an uninfected control (not recorded which). The source material was whole blood, sampled at baseline. This rearrangement joins TRBV6-4 to TRBJ1-1; unclear D gene. The CDR3 loop reads CASSDSFAFSSEAFF. The CDR3 coding sequence is TGTGCCAGCAGTGACTCCTTCGCTTTTAGCTCTGAAGCTTTCTTT.